The TCR beta chain described here comes from a study of Tregs in tolerant kidney transplant recipients (dated by TCRdb to the late 2010s). For the wider study: TCRbeta sequencing was used in the study to identify donor-specific regulatory T cells before combined kidney and bone marrow transplantation, and the identified cells were then tracked after transplant. In 3 healthy controls, several methods of expanding Tregs specific for an allogeneic donor were compared by TCRbeta repertoire sequencing. The paper's findings and limits, for the study overall: The study was limited by small patient numbers, and the findings need validation in larger populations and under other immunosuppression protocols. Expanding Tregs with activated donor B cells appeared to identify the most biologically relevant and donor-specific TCRbeta repertoire. Biological reproducibility was not directly assessed, although technical replication error appeared to be minimal.

This clone was counted between two and nine times. It lacks a known antigen. The record has no base qualities; no much larger clone is one base away. CDR1 and CDR2 were assigned from the germline V gene (reference sequence) as SGHKS and YYEKEE. Relative to germline, V is 3 bases shorter and J is 4 bases shorter, with 16 bases between their ends. The CDR3 has 16 amino acids, counting the end cysteine and phenylalanine. Only the CDR3 DNA is retained, 48 bases long and in frame from the first base. Unstimulated Tregs (CD4+CD25+CD127-), CD4+ non-Tregs (CD4+CD25-), CD4 and CD8 cells were FACS-sorted from thawed PBMCs. Before Treg sorting, thawed PBMCs were rested overnight at 37°C with about 200 IU/ml IL-2. Healthy control blood came either as purchased buffy coats or from healthy volunteers. Healthy control blood was processed by Ficoll density gradient to PBMCs and cryopreserved; patient PBMCs were collected before and after transplant.

For TCRbeta CDR3 sequencing, genomic DNA from the sorted cells was extracted using the QIAGEN DNeasy Blood and Tissue Kit. Through immunoSEQ, high-throughput TCRbeta CDR3 sequencing was done commercially, including PCR amplification with internal controls and bias correction. In the original analysis: Unique productive TCRbeta sequences were defined by CDR3 nucleotide sequence where primers matched, otherwise by CDR3 amino acid sequence with Vbeta and Jbeta genes. As a correction for sorting error, sequences shared between sorted populations at a frequency ratio of 2:1 or less were discarded, and the remaining shared sequences were assigned to the higher population. A sequence was defined as donor-reactive if the sequence was expanded at least 5-fold in CFSE-low cells compared with unstimulated cells and had a frequency of at least 0.01% in CFSE-low cells. Repertoire divergence was quantified by Jensen-Shannon divergence calculated from the top 100 TCRbeta sequences ranked by frequency. For samples with multiple sequencing runs, sorting error was corrected in each run separately before the runs were combined. Not all clones reach the TCRdb copy of this immuneACCESS table, which keeps in-frame sequences only. Checked studies attribute under half of the gap to unresolved V genes and leave the rest unexplained. The V and J calls and clone size are taken from that table; D and trimming were inferred from the DNA. For this sample the table gives fewer than 20,000 clones, of which approximately 80% were detected only once. Over 2% of the sample comes from the top ten.

The sequence links TRBV5-5 to TRBJ2-2; a weak D assignment points to TRBD1 (5 bases agree). The sequence was obtained from a human donor in good health. Specimen: Tregs from blood. The nucleotides read TGTGCCAGCAGCTCTGGGCCCAGGGCGACCACCGGGGAGCTGTTTTTT. Its translation is CASSSGPRATTGELFF.